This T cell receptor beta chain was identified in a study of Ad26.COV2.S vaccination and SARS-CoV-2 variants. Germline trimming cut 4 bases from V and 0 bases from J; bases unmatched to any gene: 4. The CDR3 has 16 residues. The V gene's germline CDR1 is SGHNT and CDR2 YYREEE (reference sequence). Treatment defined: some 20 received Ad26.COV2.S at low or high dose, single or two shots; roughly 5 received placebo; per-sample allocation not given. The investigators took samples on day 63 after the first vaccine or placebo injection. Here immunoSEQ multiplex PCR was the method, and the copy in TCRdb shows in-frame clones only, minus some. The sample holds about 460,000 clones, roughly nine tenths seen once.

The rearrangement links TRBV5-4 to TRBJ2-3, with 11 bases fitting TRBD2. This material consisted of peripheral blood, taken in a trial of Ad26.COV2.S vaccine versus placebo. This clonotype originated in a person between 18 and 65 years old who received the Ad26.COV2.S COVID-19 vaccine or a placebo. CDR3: CASSPRLAGSTDTQYF. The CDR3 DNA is TGTGCCAGCAGCCCGAGACTAGCGGGGAGCACAGATACGCAGTATTTT.